This T cell receptor beta chain was retrieved from a study of OX40 agonist ivuxolimab in advanced cancers. Autoimmune disease history or systemic immunosuppression led to patient exclusion. Repertoires were generated with immunoSEQ multiplex PCR, while TCRdb's copy carries only in-frame clones and drops some. This sample has around 58,000 clones, with approximately 86% found just once. The V gene's germline CDR1 is SGHAT and CDR2 FQNNGV. Deletions cut 8 bases from V and 6 bases from J, with 20 bases between. The CDR3 is made up of 14 amino acids. V is TRBV11-2 and J is TRBJ2-7; the D gene is possibly TRBD2 (6 bases). This sequence was found in an adult with an advanced solid tumor such as melanoma, head and neck, liver or kidney cancer. The specimen was CD4+ or CD8+ T cells sorted from blood, collected in a trial of the OX40 agonist ivuxolimab. The CDR3 DNA sequence: TGTGCCAGCGGCAAGCTTAAGGGAGGCGGCGAGCAGTACTTC. Protein: CASGKLKGGGEQYF.